This note documents a single T cell receptor (beta chain) sequence. Its antigen is still unknown. These data belong to a study of response to subunit inactivated influenza vaccine. The CDR3 extends over 13 amino acids. Between the trimmed V and J ends, which lost 0 bases and 10 bases, there was a span of 10 bases. TCRdb used MiXCR to reprocess the RT-PCR reads, holding one entry per CDR3 protein. The sample lists about 830,000 distinct CDR3 sequences; around 18% were seen once. Points from the study as a whole: Each seasonal flu vaccination may recruit only limited new T cells, authors suggested.

The rearrangement uses TRBV12-3 or TRBV12-4 and TRBJ2-1; D remains unclear. This TCR was recovered from a man over 45 who received an inactivated influenza vaccine. Material: PBMCs from blood, obtained less than 6 days after vaccination. For the CDR3, the DNA is TGTGCCAGCAGTTTAGCGCGTGCAGCCGAGCAGTTCTTC. Amino acid sequence: CASSLARAAEQFF.